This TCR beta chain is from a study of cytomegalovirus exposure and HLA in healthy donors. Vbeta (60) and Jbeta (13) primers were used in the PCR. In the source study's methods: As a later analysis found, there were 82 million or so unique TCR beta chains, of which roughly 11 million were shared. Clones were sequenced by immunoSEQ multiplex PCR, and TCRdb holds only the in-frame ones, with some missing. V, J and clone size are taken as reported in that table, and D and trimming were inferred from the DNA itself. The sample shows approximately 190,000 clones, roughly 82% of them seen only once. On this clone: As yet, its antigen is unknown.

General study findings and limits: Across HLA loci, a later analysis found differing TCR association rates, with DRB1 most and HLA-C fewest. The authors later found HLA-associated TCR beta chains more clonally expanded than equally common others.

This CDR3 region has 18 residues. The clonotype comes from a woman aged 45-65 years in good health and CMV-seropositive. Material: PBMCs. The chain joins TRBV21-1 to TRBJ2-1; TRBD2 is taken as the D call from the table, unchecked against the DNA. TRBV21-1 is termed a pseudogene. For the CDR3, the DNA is TGTGCCAGCAGTTTTATACGACTAGCGGGTTGTCGTTACAATGAGCAGTTCTTC. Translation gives CASSFIRLAGCRYNEQFF.